This T cell receptor beta chain was retrieved from a study of CD8+ T cells in alopecia areata. Study-wide results and limits: In lesional scalp, particularly from alopecia totalis/universalis, clonality was higher than in normal scalp.

Reverse transcribed after extraction, RNA yielded cDNA as the sequencing template. Sequencing was performed with immunoSEQ multiplex PCR; in TCRdb, only in-frame clones are kept and a portion is missing. This repertoire shows roughly 140,000 clones, less than 65% found once; its top ten account for 36%. The germline gives CDR1 SGHVS, CDR2 FQNEAQ. The germline V and J ends were trimmed by 5 bases and 5 bases, with 18 bases remaining between them. The CDR3 is 15 residues long. T lymphocytes (CD4+ and CD8+) were sorted from PBMCs. With regard to this clone: What it recognizes is unknown.

Sequenced sample: CD8+ T cells sorted from blood. This clonotype was obtained from a human donor in good health. The chain couples TRBV7-8 to TRBJ1-1; possible D gene TRBD1, 6 bases. This CDR3 reads CASSLRGGRRTEAFF. In nucleotides, the CDR3 is TGTGCCAGCAGCCTCCGCGGGGGCAGACGGACTGAAGCTTTCTTT. The full variable domain, in which reference TRBV7-8 and TRBJ1-1 provide the parts outside the CDR3, is GAGVSQSPRYKVAKRGQDVALRCDPISGHVSLFWYQQALGQGPEFLTYFQNEAQLDKSGLPSDRFFAERPEGSVSTLKIQRTQQEDSAVYLCASSLRGGRRTEAFFGQGTRLTVV.